Below, one T cell receptor beta chain is given with its context. Its cognate antigen is unknown. Some clones are missing from TCRdb's copy, which holds only in-frame ones; the method was immunoSEQ multiplex PCR. The repertoire includes 20,000 to 25,000 clones, approximately 77% of them detected once, and less than 20% sits in the top ten. The entry originates in a study of PD-1 blockade in classical Hodgkin lymphoma. Study-level points and caveats: Whatever underlies the repertoire differences (possibly disease activity or prior therapy) remains undefined. While CD8+ TCR diversity did not rise significantly by C4D1, CD4+ TCR diversity did.

Specified time point: cycle 4 day 1 (C4D1), after 6 weeks of nivolumab. All trial patients relapsed after autologous stem cell transplantation. The CDR3 loop spans 16 amino acids. Per germline, CDR1 SGHRS and CDR2 YFSETQ. V dropped 4 bases and J dropped 6; count of bases not matched to a gene: 7. The J gene is TRBJ1-6, the V gene TRBV5-1, with 10 bases that match TRBD1. This receptor was identified in a human donor with classical Hodgkin lymphoma. The specimen was peripheral blood mononuclear cells (PBMCs), collected before the fourth cycle of nivolumab. CDR3 sequence reads: CASSIRGQGINSPLHF. CDR3 bases: TGCGCCAGCAGCATAAGGGGACAGGGGATTAATTCACCCCTCCACTTT.